This TCR beta chain emerged from a study of response to subunit inactivated influenza vaccine. TCRdb redid the calling of the RT-PCR reads with MiXCR, one entry per CDR3 protein. This sample carries 600,000 to 700,000 distinct CDR3 sequences, 13% to 15% of them seen once, and the ten largest clones take 6.5% to 8%. The V gene end was trimmed by 4 bases and the J gene end by 1 base; junction bases not matched to a gene: 6. CDR3 size: 15 residues. Looked up from germline, CDR1 is SNHLY and CDR2 is FYNNEI. Sample: PBMCs from blood, taken 14 to 15 days before vaccination. The chain couples TRBV2 to TRBJ2-5, with TRBD1 matching 7 bases. This receptor was taken from a man aged 50-59 years who received an inactivated influenza vaccine. This CDR3 is CASSVRQGVQETQYF. The CDR3 region has the DNA TGTGCCAGCAGTGTAAGGCAGGGGGTCCAAGAGACCCAGTACTTC.